These 22 T cell receptor beta chains share one sample of origin, sequenced in a study of blood T cell repertoires in COVID-19. Sequencing was performed with immunoSEQ multiplex PCR; in TCRdb, only in-frame clones are kept and a portion is missing. Here the sample spans roughly 130,000 clones, roughly 80% being singletons. Sample: peripheral blood. Receptors were obtained from a woman aged 70-85 years with COVID-19, enrolled during active disease.

This chain joins TRBV2 and TRBJ2-2; 7 bases are a match to TRBD1. From germline, CDR1 is SNHLY and CDR2 FYNNEI. This CDR3 has 14 residues. The V and J ends lost 4 bases and 6 bases, in that order; junction bases with no gene match: 5. DNA for the CDR3: TGTGCCAGCAGTGTAGGGGGCGCGGCCGGGGAGCTGTTTTTT. Protein sequence: CASSVGGAAGELFF.

This chain links TRBV19 with TRBJ1-1; the D gene is possibly TRBD1 (5 bases). The germline CDR1 and CDR2 sequences are LNHDA and SQIVND (reference sequence). Trimming cost V 2 bases and J 8 bases, with 6 bases left between them. The CDR3 has 11 residues. CDR3 coding DNA: TGTGCCAGTAGTATATGGGGCGAAGCTTTCTTT. Translating it yields CASSIWGEAFF.

In its sample, this clone was seen once. V and J are TRBV7-9 and TRBJ2-2; 9 nucleotides line up with TRBD1. Trimming at V came to 5 bases and at J to 0 bases, leaving 7 bases not matched to a gene. The V gene's germline CDR1 is SEHNR and CDR2 FQNEAQ (reference sequence). The CDR3 spans 17 residues. The CDR3 region is CASSQPGQGTNTGELFF. CDR3 nucleotide sequence: TGTGCCAGCAGCCAACCGGGACAGGGAACGAACACCGGGGAGCTGTTTTTT.

With respect to this clone: One end of the junction varies from germline; a read error may be responsible. The J gene is TRBJ1-3, the V gene TRBV6-1; D might be TRBD1 (6 bases). The V gene's germline CDR1 is MNHNS and CDR2 SASEGT. The CDR3 consists of 17 residues. In DNA, the CDR3 is TGTGCCAGCAGCGAAGGACAGTTTTCGTCCTCTGGAAACACCATATATTTT. It is translated as CASSEGQFSSSGNTIYF.

V gene TRBV7-2 combines with J gene TRBJ2-3; 12 bases are a match to TRBD2. Unmatched junction bases numbered 4, after V lost 6 bases and J lost 3 bases. The V gene's germline CDR1 is SGHTA and CDR2 FQGNSA. The CDR3 has 15 residues. Written as DNA, the CDR3 is TGTGCCAGCAGTGGACTAGCGGGGCATACAGATACGCAGTATTTT. The encoded protein is CASSGLAGHTDTQYF.

This rearrangement joins TRBV2 to TRBJ2-1; D is possibly TRBD2 (6 bases). V lost 0 bases, J lost 0 bases, and 9 bases lay in between. The germline CDR1 and CDR2 sequences are SNHLY and FYNNEI. The CDR3 is 16 amino acids. CDR3 residues: CASSEARGSSYNEQFF. CDR3 DNA sequence: TGTGCCAGCAGTGAAGCCCGGGGGAGCTCCTACAATGAGCAGTTCTTC.

This clone was seen only a few times. The chain carries TRBV11-2 and TRBJ1-1; perhaps TRBD1 as D (5 bases). Germline CDR1 SGHAT, CDR2 FQNNGV. Deletions cut 4 bases from V and 4 bases from J, with 13 bases between. CDR3 size: 14 residues. Here the CDR3 reads CASSWDGGITEAFF. The CDR3 coding sequence is TGTGCCAGCAGCTGGGACGGGGGAATCACTGAAGCTTTCTTT.

This clone was found a few times. The rearrangement joins TRBV7-9 to TRBJ1-1; the D is unclear. Germline CDR1 is SEHNR and CDR2 is FQNEAQ (reference sequence). V lost 2 bases and J 0 bases, leaving 7 bases between the germline ends. This CDR3 comprises 14 residues. The CDR3 DNA sequence: TGTGCCAGCAGCTTAACAGCCATGAACACTGAAGCTTTCTTT. This sequence encodes CASSLTAMNTEAFF.

The chain links TRBV12-3 or TRBV12-4 to TRBJ1-5, with TRBD1 identical over 7 bases. The CDR3 loop spans 12 amino acids. The trim removed 7 bases at V and 6 bases at J, leaving 3 bases unmatched. CDR3 sequence: CASTDRAQPQHF. The CDR3 DNA reads as TGTGCCAGCACTGACAGGGCTCAGCCCCAGCATTTT.

The chain employs TRBV2 and TRBJ2-7, with 8 bases identical to TRBD1. CDR1 and CDR2 from the germline V gene are SNHLY and FYNNEI. The CDR3 extends over 15 amino acids. V lost 7 bases to trimming and J lost 4 bases; unmatched junction nucleotides: 12. The CDR3 nucleotides are TGTGCCAGCACCCCGAGGACAGGGACCTTATACGAGCAGTACTTC. Translated, it gives CASTPRTGTLYEQYF.

The V and J genes are TRBV19 and TRBJ1-1; 8 nucleotides line up with TRBD1. Trimming at V came to 2 bases and at J to 3 bases, leaving 14 bases not matched to a gene. Germline CDR1 LNHDA, CDR2 SQIVND (reference sequence). This CDR3 contains 18 residues. In DNA, the CDR3 is TGTGCCAGTAGTATAATGGTTAACGGCCCAGGGGGCTACACTGAAGCTTTCTTT. This codes for CASSIMVNGPGGYTEAFF.

This rearrangement joins TRBV7-2 to TRBJ1-2; TRBD1 agrees at 9 bases. V shed 4 bases and J 6 bases; nucleotides not matched to a gene: 9. The CDR3 sequence is 15 residues long. Germline CDR1 is SGHTA and CDR2 is FQGNSA. DNA of the CDR3: TGTGCCAGCAGCTCTGAGGGACAGGGATGGAATGGCTACACCTTC. The encoded protein is CASSSEGQGWNGYTF.

J is TRBJ2-1 and V is TRBV20-1, with a possible D match to TRBD1 (5 bases). The CDR3 totals 11 residues. Trimming took 7 bases from V and 7 from J, leaving 11 bases between them. Germline CDR1 and CDR2: DFQATT and SNEGSKA (reference sequence). CDR3 sequence (DNA): TGCAGTGGGGGCCCAGGGAATGAGCAGTTCTTC. It translates to CSGGPGNEQFF.

The CDR3 bases are TGTGCCAGCAGGCATTTACCGGGACAGGGGGCTGGAAACACCATATATTTT. This sequence encodes CASRHLPGQGAGNTIYF. This chain connects TRBV6-4 to TRBJ1-3; 11 bases line up with TRBD1. V lost 6 bases, J lost 2 bases, and 9 bases stayed unmatched. CDR3 size: 17 residues. CDR1 is MRHNA, CDR2 SNTAGT, per germline.

V and J are TRBV5-4 and TRBJ2-2; D is undetermined. Per the germline V gene, CDR1 is SGHNT and CDR2 is YYREEE (reference sequence). The CDR3 consists of 16 residues. V gave up 0 bases and J gave up 0 bases, with 9 bases separating them. DNA of the CDR3: TGTGCCAGCAGCTTGGGCCAGTCAACGAACACCGGGGAGCTGTTTTTT. Translation gives CASSLGQSTNTGELFF.

The V and J genes are TRBV7-9 and TRBJ1-5, with 8 bases fitting TRBD1. CDR3 length: 16 residues. From germline, CDR1 is SEHNR and CDR2 FQNEAQ (reference sequence). V lost 3 bases to trimming and J lost 6 bases; unmatched junction nucleotides: 10. The CDR3 loop reads CASSLGQADPAQPQHF. As DNA, the CDR3 is TGTGCCAGCAGCTTGGGACAGGCGGATCCCGCTCAGCCCCAGCATTTT.

The CDR3 loop reads CASSGGAGGGMTDTQYF. The CDR3, as DNA: TGTGCCAGCAGTGGAGGAGCGGGGGGGGGTATGACAGATACGCAGTATTTT. The chain uses TRBV7-6 and TRBJ2-3; 10 nucleotides line up with TRBD2. Germline assignment: CDR1 SGHVS and CDR2 FNYEAQ. The J segment lost 3 bases and the V segment lost 6 bases, leaving 12 bases of the junction unmatched. The CDR3 length is 17 residues.

The V gene is TRBV19, the J gene TRBJ1-6; 7 bases align to TRBD1. Germline lookup yields CDR1 LNHDA and CDR2 SQIVND (reference sequence). The CDR3 length is 15 residues. V lost 3 bases to trimming and J lost 10 bases; unmatched junction nucleotides: 9. CDR3 region: CASSIGDSHGSPLHF. The CDR3, as DNA: TGTGCCAGTAGTATCGGGGACAGTCATGGGTCACCCCTCCACTTT.

J is TRBJ2-3 and V is TRBV6-1; D may be TRBD2 (6 bases). Trimming removed 3 bases from V and 6 bases from J, with 7 bases in between. The CDR3 contains 12 residues. Germline V gives CDR1 MNHNS, CDR2 SASEGT. CDR3 coding DNA: TGTGCCAGCAGTGAGGCGGGGGATACGCAGTATTTT. It yields the protein CASSEAGDTQYF.

This clone has a single count. The chain combines TRBV4-3 with TRBJ1-3; D ambiguous. CDR1 is LGHNA, CDR2 YSLEER, per germline. V lost 0 bases and J 2 bases, leaving 11 bases between the germline ends. This CDR3 has 16 amino acids. The CDR3 sequence: CASSQDLLSPGNTIYF. CDR3 sequence (DNA): TGCGCCAGCAGCCAAGATCTCCTTAGCCCTGGAAACACCATATATTTT.

The rearrangement joins TRBV19 to TRBJ1-4; D may be TRBD1 (5 bases). Germline CDR1 is LNHDA and CDR2 is SQIVND (reference sequence). The CDR3 loop spans 15 amino acids. Trimming removed 10 bases at V and 0 bases at J, with 15 bases between. The DNA for the CDR3 is TGTGCCACTAGGCGCGGACAAGCAACTAATGAAAAACTGTTTTTT. Its protein is CATRRGQATNEKLFF.

The chain couples TRBV6-2 or TRBV6-3 to TRBJ1-6; D unclear. Germline V gives CDR1 MNHEY, CDR2 SVGEGT. The V and J ends lost 4 bases and 16 bases respectively, with 11 bases between them. CDR3 size: 11 residues. The CDR3 region is CASSSGMLLHF. CDR3 bases: TGTGCCAGCAGTTCGGGGATGCTACTCCACTTT.